These 9 T cell receptor beta chains were all obtained from the same sample, sequenced in a study of T cell responses to AZD1222 COVID-19 vaccine. Libraries were prepared by immunoSEQ multiplex PCR; TCRdb keeps only in-frame clonotypes and omits some of them. This table holds 110,000 or so clones, 85% to 90% found once. Source: peripheral blood, taken on day 0 of AZD1222 vaccination. The source of these receptors is an adult in good health.

This clone was seen a single time. V is TRBV27 and J is TRBJ2-2; D unresolved. CDR3 size: 15 residues. Germline assignment: CDR1 MNHEY and CDR2 SMNVEV (reference sequence). The V gene lost 6 bases and the J gene lost 2 bases, with 13 bases spanning the gap. CDR3 in amino acids: CASSMGSLNTGELFF. The CDR3 coding sequence is TGTGCCAGCAGCATGGGCTCTTTAAACACCGGGGAGCTGTTTTTT.

The chain uses TRBV11-2 and TRBJ1-6; 7 nucleotides match TRBD1. Germline CDR1 and CDR2: SGHAT and FQNNGV. V dropped 4 bases and J dropped 3; count of bases not matched to a gene: 15. The CDR3 is 19 amino acids. Written as DNA, the CDR3 is TGTGCCAGCAGCTCCGGCAATTTCGGGCAGGGGGGCTATAATTCACCCCTCCACTTT. This encodes CASSSGNFGQGGYNSPLHF.

This clone came up once. The chain carries TRBV27 and TRBJ1-4, with D uncertain. Trimming took 2 bases from V and 0 from J, leaving 7 bases between them. The V gene's germline CDR1 is MNHEY and CDR2 SMNVEV (reference sequence). CDR3 size: 15 residues. Written as DNA, the CDR3 is TGTGCCAGCAGTTTAGCCCCTGCAACTAATGAAAAACTGTTTTTT. Encoded protein: CASSLAPATNEKLFF.

The gene calls are TRBV28 and TRBJ1-6; D not certain. Germline assignment: CDR1 MDHEN and CDR2 SYDVKM. This CDR3 is 13 amino acids long. The V end lost 1 base, the J end lost 8 bases, and 6 bases lay between the germline ends. The CDR3 protein is CASSLYGDSPLHF. The CDR3, as DNA: TGTGCCAGCAGTTTATACGGGGATTCACCCCTCCACTTT.

There are a few counts of this clone. The chain is built from TRBV24-1 and TRBJ2-7; a possible D gene is TRBD1 (5 bases). Looked up from germline, CDR1 is KGHDR and CDR2 is SFDVKD. This CDR3 has 13 residues. V lost 7 bases and J 5 bases, leaving 14 bases between the germline ends. The CDR3 protein is CATSAIGADEQYF. The CDR3 DNA follows: TGTGCCACCAGCGCGATTGGGGCCGACGAGCAGTACTTC.

The chain recombines TRBV2 with TRBJ2-7, with no clear D. Germline loops: CDR1 SNHLY, CDR2 FYNNEI. V gave up 4 bases and J gave up 0 bases, with 10 bases separating them. CDR3 size: 14 residues. The CDR3 protein is CASSVMRNSYEQYF. CDR3 DNA: TGTGCCAGCAGTGTTATGAGGAACTCCTACGAGCAGTACTTC.

The rearrangement links TRBV7-2 to TRBJ1-6; D not certain. Between the trimmed V and J ends, which lost 4 bases and 7 bases, there was a span of 11 bases. The CDR3 loop spans 14 amino acids. Germline loops: CDR1 SGHTA, CDR2 FQGNSA. CDR3 sequence (DNA): TGTGCCAGCAGCTCATCGGGTCTCAATTCACCCCTCCACTTT. Amino acid sequence: CASSSSGLNSPLHF.

The chain links TRBV5-1 to TRBJ1-1, with D perhaps matching TRBD1 (5 bases). V lost 0 bases, J lost 5 bases, and 14 bases lay in between. CDR1 and CDR2 from the germline V gene are SGHRS and YFSETQ. The CDR3 length is 15 residues. The DNA of the CDR3 is TGCGCCAGCAGCTTGGGGTCGGGGGAGTTAACTGAAGCTTTCTTT. Its translation: CASSLGSGELTEAFF.

The V and J genes are TRBV29-1 and TRBJ1-3; TRBD1 aligns across 11 bases. V was clipped by 6 bases and J by 1 base; unmatched bases: 5. Germline V lookup: CDR1 SQVTM, CDR2 ANQGSEA. The CDR3 totals 15 residues. The DNA for the CDR3 is TGCAGCGTCACTGGACAGGGGGCATCTGGAAACACCATATATTTT. Amino acids: CSVTGQGASGNTIYF.